Listed below are T cell receptor beta chains from one sample, sequenced in a study of early T cells in non-severe SARS-CoV-2 infection. Each CDR3 protein gets one entry after TCRdb re-called the 5' RACE reads with MiXCR. The sample lists about 48,000 distinct CDR3 sequences, around 10% occurring once. The sequencing sample was made of whole blood. The origin of the receptors is an adult who was a healthcare worker with PCR-confirmed SARS-CoV-2 infection or an uninfected control (not recorded which). The CDR3 runs from the conserved cysteine through the conserved F or W. A D gene is named only where the DNA matches it firmly. Not all rows give a size; the values are once, few, many and, for expanded clones, a class.

v_gene	d_gene	j_gene	abundance	CDR3nt	CDR3aa
TRBV7-2	NA	TRBJ1-1	many	TGTGCCAGCAGCTTAGGCGGCCGGAACACTGAAGCTTTCTTT	CASSLGGRNTEAFF
TRBV18	NA	TRBJ2-7	many	TGTGCCAGCTCACCCCAGGGCGACGAGCAGTACTTC	CASSPQGDEQYF
TRBV4-1	NA	TRBJ2-7	NA	TGCGCCAGCAGCCAAGATAGGGGACCAAACGAGCAGTACTTC	CASSQDRGPNEQYF
TRBV9	NA	TRBJ2-3	few	TGTGCCAGCAGCGTCTACCTCACTAGCACAGATACGCAGTATTTT	CASSVYLTSTDTQYF
TRBV10-3	NA	TRBJ2-7	many	TGTGCCATCAGTGAGGCGGACTCCTACGAGCAGTACTTC	CAISEADSYEQYF
TRBV18	TRBD1	TRBJ1-1	few	TGTGCCAGCTCACCAGCCGTGGCAGGGGGACGTAACACTGAAGCTTTCTTT	CASSPAVAGGRNTEAFF
TRBV7-2	NA	TRBJ2-7	many	TGTGCCAGCAGCTTAGATCGTTACTCCTACGAGCAGTACTTC	CASSLDRYSYEQYF
TRBV10-2	NA	TRBJ1-5	few	TGCGCCAGCAGTGGAGGCGGGGCACGGAGTAACAATCAGCCCCAGCATTTT	CASSGGGARSNNQPQHF
TRBV7-3	NA	TRBJ1-1	many	TGTGCCAGCAGCTTAATGGCCGGATTGAACACTGAAGCTTTCTTT	CASSLMAGLNTEAFF
TRBV27	TRBD1	TRBJ1-5	many	TGTGCCAGCGGGGACAGGGGGCCTCAGCCCCAGCATTTT	CASGDRGPQPQHF
TRBV29-1	TRBD2	TRBJ2-2	NA	TGCAGCGTTAGTCTAGCGGGAGTCGGGGAGCTGTTTTTT	CSVSLAGVGELFF
TRBV7-9	TRBD1	TRBJ1-2	many	TGTGCCAGCAGGCCGGAAGGGGGCATAGGGTATGGCTACACCTTC	CASRPEGGIGYGYTF
TRBV27	NA	TRBJ2-7	NA	TGTGCCAGCAGTTTCGGCGCCGAGCAGTACTTC	CASSFGAEQYF
TRBV29-1	NA	TRBJ2-5	few	TGCAGCGTTGGAACCCTTCAAGGGACCCAGTACTTC	CSVGTLQGTQYF
TRBV7-3	NA	TRBJ2-4	NA	TGTGCCAGCAGCTTAACGCCGCTTATCGACATTCAGTACTTC	CASSLTPLIDIQYF
TRBV27	NA	TRBJ2-7	NA	TGTGCCAGCAGTTTACGACAGTCCTACGAGCAGTACTTC	CASSLRQSYEQYF
TRBV2	TRBD1	TRBJ2-7	NA	TGTGCCAGCACAGAGGGGGCAGGGGCCCCCTACGAGCAGTACTTC	CASTEGAGAPYEQYF
TRBV21-1	NA	TRBJ2-7	many	TGTGCCAGCAGCAAAGCAGGGAGCGGGGGCGAGGACGAGCAGTACTTC	CASSKAGSGGEDEQYF
TRBV28	NA	TRBJ2-1	few	TGTGCCACCTTCCGAGGCGGGCAGTTCTTC	CATFRGGQFF
TRBV20-1	TRBD2	TRBJ2-1	NA	TGCAGTGCTAGGGTAGCGGGAAGATACAATGAGCAGTTCTTC	CSARVAGRYNEQFF
TRBV7-7	TRBD2	TRBJ2-1	few	TGTGCCAGCAGCCCCTTAGCGGGAGGGCCATTTAATGAGCAGTTCTTC	CASSPLAGGPFNEQFF
TRBV7-9	TRBD1	TRBJ2-7	few	TGTGCCAGCAGCACCGGGACAGGGTCGTACGAGCAGTACTTC	CASSTGTGSYEQYF
TRBV5-1	NA	TRBJ2-1	many	TGCGCCAGCAGCCCATCGGGACTGTCCGACAATGAGCAGTTCTTC	CASSPSGLSDNEQFF
TRBV15	NA	TRBJ1-1	many	TGTGCCACCAGCAGCCGCATAACAGGGTCTGAAGCTTTCTTT	CATSSRITGSEAFF
TRBV4-2	TRBD1	TRBJ1-2	many	TGTGCCAGCAGCCAGGCTACAGGGGATAAGAACTATGGCTACACCTTC	CASSQATGDKNYGYTF
TRBV14	NA	TRBJ2-2	few	TGTGCCAGCAGCCAAGAATTGGGGAGCACCGGGGAGCTGTTTTTT	CASSQELGSTGELFF
TRBV29-1	TRBD2	TRBJ2-1	many	TGCAGCGGGGAGGGGACGGGGCGGTATGAGCAGTTCTTC	CSGEGTGRYEQFF
TRBV11-2	NA	TRBJ2-1	many	TGTGCCAGCAGCTCACAGGGAGGCTATATCCATGAGCAGTTCTTC	CASSSQGGYIHEQFF
TRBV29-1	NA	TRBJ1-2	many	TGCAGCGTGCCCCGGATGACTAACTATGGCTACACCTTC	CSVPRMTNYGYTF
TRBV20-1	NA	TRBJ1-2	NA	TGCAGTGCTAGAGAAGCCCGCTATGGCTACACCTTC	CSAREARYGYTF
TRBV20-1	NA	TRBJ2-1	NA	TGCAGTGCTAGCCGGCGCGGAGTAAATGAGCAGTTCTTC	CSASRRGVNEQFF
TRBV5-5	NA	TRBJ2-5	many	TGTGCCAGCAGCTTGGTCTTGACTTCGATGTACCAAGAGACCCAGTACTTC	CASSLVLTSMYQETQYF
TRBV20-1	TRBD1	TRBJ2-5	NA	TGCAGTGCCCTCTCCGGGACAGGCCAAGAGACCCAGTACTTC	CSALSGTGQETQYF
TRBV9	TRBD2	TRBJ2-2	many	TGTGCCAGCAGCGGTAGCGGGAGCGGGGCCGGGGAGCTGTTTTTT	CASSGSGSGAGELFF
TRBV5-1	NA	TRBJ2-7	many	TGCGCCAGCAGTAAAACCGGGCCGTCCTACGAGCAGTACTTC	CASSKTGPSYEQYF
TRBV9	NA	TRBJ1-3	NA	TGTGCCAGCAGCCGGACAATAACCTCTGGAAACACCATATATTTT	CASSRTITSGNTIYF
TRBV20-1	NA	TRBJ2-3	NA	TGCAGTGCTAGGGGGAGCGCAGATACGCAGTATTTT	CSARGSADTQYF
TRBV29-1	NA	TRBJ2-5	many	TGCAGCGTTGAACGGAGTGGGGTCCCGGGGACCCAGTACTTC	CSVERSGVPGTQYF
TRBV5-5	NA	TRBJ1-2	NA	TGTGCCAGCACCCCATCGGGGAGAACCCGCTCAACCTATGGCTACACCTTC	CASTPSGRTRSTYGYTF
TRBV28	NA	TRBJ1-2	NA	TGTGCCAGCAGTCCCTTGGCAGGGGACCATGGCTACACCTTC	CASSPLAGDHGYTF
TRBV12-3/TRBV12-4	TRBD2	TRBJ2-3	NA	TGTGCCAGTTGGGCTAGCGGTCAAGTCGGTACGCAGTATTTT	CASWASGQVGTQYF
TRBV27	TRBD2	TRBJ2-2	NA	TGTGCCAACAGTTCCGCTCTAGCGGGAGTGGGGGAGCTGTTTTTT	CANSSALAGVGELFF
TRBV5-1	NA	TRBJ1-1	NA	TGCGCCAGCAGCTCCAGGGGTGGGGGGCCTGAAGCTTTCTTT	CASSSRGGGPEAFF
TRBV7-2	TRBD1	TRBJ2-1	few	TGTGCCAGCAGCTCGGACAGGGGGCGGGAGCAGTTCTTC	CASSSDRGREQFF
TRBV20-1	TRBD1	TRBJ1-2	many	TGCAGTGCCGGGACAGGGGGCGAGAATGGCTACACCTTC	CSAGTGGENGYTF
TRBV20-1	TRBD2	TRBJ2-1	few	TGCAGTGTTCCGGGACTACTCTCCTACAATGAGCAGTTCTTC	CSVPGLLSYNEQFF
TRBV27	NA	TRBJ1-2	few	TGTGCCAGCAGACTCCGAACAGACCCTAACTATGGCTACACCTTC	CASRLRTDPNYGYTF
TRBV6-2/TRBV6-3	NA	TRBJ2-3	NA	TGTGCCAGCAGTCCCCGGAAAGGGCGGGATACAGATACGCAGTATTTT	CASSPRKGRDTDTQYF
TRBV10-3	NA	TRBJ1-5	NA	TGTGCCATCAGTGATAGGGGAGCCCAGCCCCAGCATTTT	CAISDRGAQPQHF
TRBV29-1	NA	TRBJ1-2	many	TGCAGCGTCCTTCAGACGGGAGATGGCTACACCTTC	CSVLQTGDGYTF
TRBV7-9	NA	TRBJ2-5	many	TGTGCCAGCAGCCGCGCCCAGGGGGGCCAAGAGACCCAGTACTTC	CASSRAQGGQETQYF